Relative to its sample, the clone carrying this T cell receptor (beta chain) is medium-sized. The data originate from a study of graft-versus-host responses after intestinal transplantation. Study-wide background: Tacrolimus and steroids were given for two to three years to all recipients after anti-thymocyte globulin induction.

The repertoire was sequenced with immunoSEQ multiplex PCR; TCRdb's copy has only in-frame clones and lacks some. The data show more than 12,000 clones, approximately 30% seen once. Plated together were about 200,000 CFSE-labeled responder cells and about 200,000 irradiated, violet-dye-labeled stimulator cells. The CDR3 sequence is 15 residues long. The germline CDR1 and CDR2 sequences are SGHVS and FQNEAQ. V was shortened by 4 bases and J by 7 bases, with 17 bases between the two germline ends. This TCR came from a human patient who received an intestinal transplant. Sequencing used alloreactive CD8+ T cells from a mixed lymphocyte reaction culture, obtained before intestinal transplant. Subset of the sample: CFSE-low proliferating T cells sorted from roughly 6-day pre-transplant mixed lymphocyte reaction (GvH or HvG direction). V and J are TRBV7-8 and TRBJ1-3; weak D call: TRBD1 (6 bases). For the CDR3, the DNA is TGTGCCAGCAGCTCAGAACAGGGAGACTACAACACCATATATTTT. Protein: CASSSEQGDYNTIYF.